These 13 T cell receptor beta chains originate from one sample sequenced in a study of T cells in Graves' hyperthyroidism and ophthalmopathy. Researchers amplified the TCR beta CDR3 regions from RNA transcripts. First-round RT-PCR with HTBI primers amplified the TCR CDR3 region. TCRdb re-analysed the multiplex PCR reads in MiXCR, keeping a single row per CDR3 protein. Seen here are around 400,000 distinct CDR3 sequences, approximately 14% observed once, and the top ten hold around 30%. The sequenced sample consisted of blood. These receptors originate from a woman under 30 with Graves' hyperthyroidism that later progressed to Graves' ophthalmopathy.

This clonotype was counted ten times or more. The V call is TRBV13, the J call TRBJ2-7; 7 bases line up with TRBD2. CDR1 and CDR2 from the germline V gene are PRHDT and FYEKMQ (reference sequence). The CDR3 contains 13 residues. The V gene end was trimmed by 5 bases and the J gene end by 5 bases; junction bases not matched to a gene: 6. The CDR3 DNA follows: TGTGCCAGCAGCCCAGGACTAGGTGACGAGCAGTACTTC. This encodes CASSPGLGDEQYF. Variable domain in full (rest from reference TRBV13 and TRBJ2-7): AAGVIQSPRHLIKEKRETATLKCYPIPRHDTVYWYQQGPGQDPQFLISFYEKMQSDKGSIPDRFSAQQFSDYHSELNMSSLELGDSALYFCASSPGLGDEQYFGPGTRLTVT.

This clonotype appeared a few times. CDR3 loop: CASSLMTSNTGELFF. CDR3 bases: TGTGCCAGCAGCTTAATGACCTCGAACACCGGGGAGCTGTTTTTT. The chain carries TRBV7-2 and TRBJ2-2, with D unresolved. Germline assignment: CDR1 SGHTA and CDR2 FQGNSA. V lost 2 bases to trimming and J lost 0 bases, with 7 bases between them. The CDR3 runs 15 residues.

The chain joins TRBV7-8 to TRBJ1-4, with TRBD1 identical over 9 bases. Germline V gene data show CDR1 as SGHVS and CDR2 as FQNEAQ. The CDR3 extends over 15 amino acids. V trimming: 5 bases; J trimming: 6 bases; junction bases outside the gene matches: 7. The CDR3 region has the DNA TGTGCCAGCAGCCCTGAGGGGACAGGGCATGAAAAACTGTTTTTT. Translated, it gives CASSPEGTGHEKLFF.

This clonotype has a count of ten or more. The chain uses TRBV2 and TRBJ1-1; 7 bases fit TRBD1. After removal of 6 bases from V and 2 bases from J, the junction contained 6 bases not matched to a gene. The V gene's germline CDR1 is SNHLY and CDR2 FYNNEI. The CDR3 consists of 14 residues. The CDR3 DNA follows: TGTGCCAGCAGGATCCAGGGGGGAAACACTGAAGCTTTCTTT. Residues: CASRIQGGNTEAFF.

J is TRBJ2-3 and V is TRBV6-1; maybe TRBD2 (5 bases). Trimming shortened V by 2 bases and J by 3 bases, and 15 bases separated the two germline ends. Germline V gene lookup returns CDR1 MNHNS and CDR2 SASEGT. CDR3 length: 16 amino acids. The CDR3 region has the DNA TGTGCCAGCAGTGAATGGGTGGAGGCTTTGACAGATACGCAGTATTTT. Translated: CASSEWVEALTDTQYF.

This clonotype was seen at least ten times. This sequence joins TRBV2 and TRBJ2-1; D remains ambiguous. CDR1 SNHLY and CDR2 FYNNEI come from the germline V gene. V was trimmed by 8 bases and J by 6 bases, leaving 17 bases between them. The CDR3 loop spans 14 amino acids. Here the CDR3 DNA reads TGTGCCAGCGATGACGGTGGCCTTAGCAATGAGCAGTTCTTC. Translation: CASDDGGLSNEQFF.

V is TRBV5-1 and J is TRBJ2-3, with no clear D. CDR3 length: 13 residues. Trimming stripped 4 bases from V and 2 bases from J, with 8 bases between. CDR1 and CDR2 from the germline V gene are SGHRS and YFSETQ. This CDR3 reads CASSPLNTDTQYF. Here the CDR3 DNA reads TGCGCCAGCAGCCCTCTAAACACAGATACGCAGTATTTT.

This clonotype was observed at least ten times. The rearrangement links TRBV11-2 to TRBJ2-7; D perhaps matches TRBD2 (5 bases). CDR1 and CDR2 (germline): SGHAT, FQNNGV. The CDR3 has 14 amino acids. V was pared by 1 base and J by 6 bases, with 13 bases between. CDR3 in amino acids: CASSLGAASTEQYF. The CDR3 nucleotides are TGTGCCAGCAGCTTAGGAGCGGCCTCTACCGAGCAGTACTTC.

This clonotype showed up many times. CDR3: CASSEQGAGAGNTIYF. CDR3 sequence (DNA): TGTGCCAGCAGTGAACAGGGGGCAGGCGCTGGAAACACCATATATTTT. The chain combines TRBV2 with TRBJ1-3; 8 bases match TRBD1. V was pared by 2 bases and J by 2 bases, with 5 bases of the junction left unmatched. Germline V gene sequence: CDR1 SNHLY, CDR2 FYNNEI. The CDR3 covers 16 residues.

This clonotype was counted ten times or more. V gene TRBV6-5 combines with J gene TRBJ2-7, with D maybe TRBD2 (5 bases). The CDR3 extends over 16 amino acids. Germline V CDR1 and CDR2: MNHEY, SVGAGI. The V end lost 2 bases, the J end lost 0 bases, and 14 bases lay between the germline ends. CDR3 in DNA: TGTGCCAGCAGTTACAGTTGGCTAGCTGGCTCCTACGAGCAGTACTTC. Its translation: CASSYSWLAGSYEQYF.

As DNA, the CDR3 is TGCAGTGCTAGTCCAGCTAACTATGGCTACACCTTC. Protein sequence: CSASPANYGYTF. This chain joins TRBV20-1 and TRBJ1-2; D gene unclear. V lost 3 bases and J 0 bases, leaving 5 bases between the germline ends. The CDR3 is made up of 12 amino acids. Per the germline V gene, CDR1 is DFQATT and CDR2 is SNEGSKA (reference sequence).

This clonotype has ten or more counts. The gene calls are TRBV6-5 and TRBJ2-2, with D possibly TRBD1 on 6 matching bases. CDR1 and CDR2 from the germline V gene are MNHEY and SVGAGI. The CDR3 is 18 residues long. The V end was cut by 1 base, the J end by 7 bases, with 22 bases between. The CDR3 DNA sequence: TGTGCCAGCAGTTACTGGCCCCCGACAGGCGGAAAATTCGGGGAGCTGTTTTTT. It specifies CASSYWPPTGGKFGELFF.

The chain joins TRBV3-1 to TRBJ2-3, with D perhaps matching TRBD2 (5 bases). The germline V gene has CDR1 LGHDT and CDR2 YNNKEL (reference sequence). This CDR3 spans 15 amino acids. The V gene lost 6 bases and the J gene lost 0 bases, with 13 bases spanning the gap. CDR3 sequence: CASSPLGGSTDTQYF. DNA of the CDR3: TGTGCCAGCAGTCCCCTGGGCGGGAGCACAGATACGCAGTATTTT.